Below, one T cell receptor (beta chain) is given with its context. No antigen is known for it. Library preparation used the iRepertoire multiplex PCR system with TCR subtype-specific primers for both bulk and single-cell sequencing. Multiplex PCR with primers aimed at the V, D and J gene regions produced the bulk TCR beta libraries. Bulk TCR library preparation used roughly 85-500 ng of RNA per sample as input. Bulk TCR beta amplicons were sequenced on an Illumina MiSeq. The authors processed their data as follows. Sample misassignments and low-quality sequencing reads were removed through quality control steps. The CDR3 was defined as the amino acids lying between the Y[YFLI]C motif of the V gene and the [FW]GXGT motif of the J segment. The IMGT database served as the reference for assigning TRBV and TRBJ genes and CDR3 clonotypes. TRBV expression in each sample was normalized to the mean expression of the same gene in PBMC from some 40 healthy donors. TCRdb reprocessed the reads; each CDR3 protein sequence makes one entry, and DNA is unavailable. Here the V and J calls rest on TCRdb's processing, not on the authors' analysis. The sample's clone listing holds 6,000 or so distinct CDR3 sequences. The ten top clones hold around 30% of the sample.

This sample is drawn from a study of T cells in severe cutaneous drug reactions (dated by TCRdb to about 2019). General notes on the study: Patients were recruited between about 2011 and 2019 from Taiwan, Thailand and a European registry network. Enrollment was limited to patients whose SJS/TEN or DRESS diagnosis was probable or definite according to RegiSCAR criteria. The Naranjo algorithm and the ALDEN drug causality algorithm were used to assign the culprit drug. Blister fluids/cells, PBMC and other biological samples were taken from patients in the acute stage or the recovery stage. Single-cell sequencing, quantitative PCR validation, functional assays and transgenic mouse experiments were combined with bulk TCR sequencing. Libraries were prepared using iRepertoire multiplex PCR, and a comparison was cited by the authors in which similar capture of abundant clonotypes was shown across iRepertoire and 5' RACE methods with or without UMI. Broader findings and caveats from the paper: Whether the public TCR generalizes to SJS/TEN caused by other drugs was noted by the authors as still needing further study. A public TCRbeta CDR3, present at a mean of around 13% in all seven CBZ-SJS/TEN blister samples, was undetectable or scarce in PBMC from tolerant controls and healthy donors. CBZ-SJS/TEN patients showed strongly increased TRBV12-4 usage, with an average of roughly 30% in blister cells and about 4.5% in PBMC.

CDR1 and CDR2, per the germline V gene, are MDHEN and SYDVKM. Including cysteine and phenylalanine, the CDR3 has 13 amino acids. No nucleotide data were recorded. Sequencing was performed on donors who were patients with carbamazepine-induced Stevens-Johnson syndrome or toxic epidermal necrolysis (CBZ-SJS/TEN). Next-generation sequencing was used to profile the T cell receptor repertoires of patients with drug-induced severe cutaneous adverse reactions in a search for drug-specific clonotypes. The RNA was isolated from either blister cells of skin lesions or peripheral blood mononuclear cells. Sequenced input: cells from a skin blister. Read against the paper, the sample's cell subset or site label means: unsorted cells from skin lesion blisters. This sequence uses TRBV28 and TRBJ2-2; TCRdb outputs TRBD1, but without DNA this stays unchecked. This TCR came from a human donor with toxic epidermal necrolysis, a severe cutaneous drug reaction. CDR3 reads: CASTTALTGELFF.